These 6 T cell receptor beta chains originate from one sample sequenced in a study of shared T cell receptors in the human thymus. TCRdb's copy holds only in-frame clones and misses some; the assay was immunoSEQ multiplex PCR. The profile shows hundreds of thousands of clones, approximately 85% of them singletons. These same records also appear under a second study, on human thymus T cells.

Sequenced input: thymocytes. These receptor sequences come from a girl less than two years old with a congenital heart defect.

This clone has just a few counts. The rearrangement joins TRBV19 to TRBJ1-4; D perhaps matches TRBD1 (5 bases). V shed 2 bases and J shed 5 bases, with 21 bases lying between them. Germline assignment: CDR1 LNHDA and CDR2 SQIVND (reference sequence). CDR3 length: 18 residues. Here the CDR3 DNA reads TGTGCCAGTAGTATATTCCCGACAACGACAGTCCAGAATGAAAAACTGTTTTTT. Its protein is CASSIFPTTTVQNEKLFF.

This clone was detected only once. The chain links TRBV2 to TRBJ2-1; D is unresolved. Trimming cost V 10 bases and J 0 bases, with 10 bases left between them. CDR3 length: 13 residues. Germline CDR1 reads SNHLY; CDR2 reads FYNNEI. The CDR3 loop reads CATSFSSYNEQFF. The CDR3 coding sequence is TGTGCCACCTCCTTTAGCTCCTACAATGAGCAGTTCTTC.

The rearrangement uses TRBV7-2 and TRBJ2-1; TRBD2 might be the D (5 bases). V lost 2 bases and J lost 10, with 18 bases in between. Germline V CDR1 and CDR2: SGHTA, FQGNSA. The length of the CDR3 is 15 residues. The CDR3 region is CASSLTEDWEGEQFF. CDR3 coding DNA: TGTGCCAGCAGCTTAACTGAGGACTGGGAAGGGGAGCAGTTCTTC.

The V and J genes are TRBV6-5 and TRBJ1-4, with TRBD1 matching 10 bases. Germline V lookup: CDR1 MNHEY, CDR2 SVGAGI. The CDR3 is 13 amino acids. V gave up 8 bases and J gave up 7 bases; unmatched junction bases: 4. Here the CDR3 reads CASLGQGFEKLFF. The CDR3 nucleotides read TGTGCCAGCTTGGGACAGGGGTTTGAAAAACTGTTTTTT.

This chain joins TRBV5-1 and TRBJ2-2, with 8 nucleotides matching TRBD1. J gave up 4 bases and V 4 bases, and 18 bases lay outside the gene matches. The length of the CDR3 is 19 residues. CDR1 is SGHRS, CDR2 YFSETQ, per germline. The CDR3 spells CASSRTTYPPGQATGELFF. In nucleotides, the CDR3 is TGCGCCAGCAGCCGGACCACCTATCCCCCGGGACAGGCCACCGGGGAGCTGTTTTTT.

The V gene is TRBV15, the J gene TRBJ2-1; 10 nucleotides line up with TRBD2. V lost 0 bases and J lost 6; bases outside the gene matches: 5. Germline CDR1 is LNHNV and CDR2 is YYDKDF (reference sequence). This CDR3 comprises 16 residues. CDR3 nucleotides: TGTGCCACCAGCAGAGATTTGTGGACTAGCGGCAATGAGCAGTTCTTC. This translates into CATSRDLWTSGNEQFF.